This T cell receptor (beta chain) was captured by sequencing in a study of CD8 T cells in ankylosing spondylitis. This clonotype was observed at least ten times. Its antigen is not known. Quantitative 5'-RACE with molecular barcodes generated TCR beta libraries. TCRdb re-called the 5' RACE reads with MiXCR, one entry per CDR3 protein. This table has tens of thousands of distinct CDR3 sequences, about 11% appearing once. Regarding the study as a whole: Significant enrichment of disease-linked clones was reported in matched ankylosing spondylitis synovial fluid. Clones that were linked to disease were CD8+ and were relatively rare in peripheral blood. In ankylosing spondylitis blood, a motif of roughly eight highly homologous TCR beta variants appeared characteristic.

This CDR3 is built from 12 residues. Germline CDR1 is ENHRY and CDR2 is SYGVKD. Between the trimmed V and J ends, which lost 3 bases and 8 bases, there was a span of 8 bases. V and J are TRBV10-3 and TRBJ2-1; no definite D call. The sample taken for sequencing was blood, either unsorted or a sorted T cell fraction (not recorded which). The receptor was isolated from a male donor with ankylosing spondylitis or in good health (not recorded which). Here the CDR3 reads CAISERWDEQFF. As DNA, the CDR3 is TGTGCCATCAGTGAACGGTGGGATGAGCAGTTCTTC.